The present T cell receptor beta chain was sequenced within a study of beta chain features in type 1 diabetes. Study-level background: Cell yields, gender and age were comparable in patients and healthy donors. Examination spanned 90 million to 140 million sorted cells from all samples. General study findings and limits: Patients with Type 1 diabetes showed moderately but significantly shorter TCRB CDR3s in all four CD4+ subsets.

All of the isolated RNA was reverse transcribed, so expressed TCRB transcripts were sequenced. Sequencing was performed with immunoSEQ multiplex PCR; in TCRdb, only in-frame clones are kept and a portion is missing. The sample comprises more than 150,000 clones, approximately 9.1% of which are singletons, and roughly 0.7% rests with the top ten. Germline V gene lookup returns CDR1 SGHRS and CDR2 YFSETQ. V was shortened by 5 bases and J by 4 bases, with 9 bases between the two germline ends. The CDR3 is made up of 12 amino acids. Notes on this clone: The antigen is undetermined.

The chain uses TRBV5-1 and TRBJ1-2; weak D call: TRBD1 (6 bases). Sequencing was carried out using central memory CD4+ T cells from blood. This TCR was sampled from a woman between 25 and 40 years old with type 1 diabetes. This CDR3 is CASSGDTYGYTF. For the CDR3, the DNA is TGCGCCAGCAGTGGGGACACCTATGGCTACACCTTC.